A selection of T cell receptor beta chains follows, all from one sample in a study of CD8+ T cells in alopecia areata. Sequencing was performed with immunoSEQ multiplex PCR; in TCRdb, only in-frame clones are kept and a portion is missing. The sample comprises under 250,000 clones, approximately 52% of which are singletons, and approximately 0.45% rests with the top ten. The material was CD4+ T cells sorted from blood, obtained at week 0. The source of these receptors is a human donor with alopecia areata. Each CDR3 is given with its conserved first and last residue. A D gene is named only where the DNA matches it firmly.

v_call: TRBV9
cdr3_length: 14
d_call: -
j_call: TRBJ1-1
cdr3_aa: CASSPRRRNTEAFF

v_call: TRBV30
cdr3_length: 10
d_call: -
j_call: TRBJ1-2
cdr3_aa: CAWGIYGYTF

v_call: TRBV11-2
cdr3_length: 15
d_call: TRBD2
j_call: TRBJ2-3
cdr3_aa: CASTLAGVRTDTQYF

v_call: TRBV2
cdr3_length: 15
d_call: -
j_call: TRBJ2-5
cdr3_aa: CASTSIVQGQETQYF

v_call: TRBV7-9
cdr3_length: 15
d_call: -
j_call: TRBJ1-1
cdr3_aa: CASSLGGLGNAEAFF

v_call: TRBV4-1
cdr3_length: 16
d_call: TRBD1
j_call: TRBJ2-7
cdr3_aa: CASSQARTGPPYEQYF

v_call: TRBV30
cdr3_length: 15
d_call: TRBD1
j_call: TRBJ2-7
cdr3_aa: CAWRKSTGGYYEQYF

v_call: TRBV4-1
cdr3_length: 17
d_call: TRBD2
j_call: TRBJ2-2
cdr3_aa: CASSQGLALAGAGELFF

v_call: TRBV6-5
cdr3_length: 11
d_call: -
j_call: TRBJ1-4
cdr3_aa: CASSYGEKLFF

v_call: TRBV5-1
cdr3_length: 11
d_call: -
j_call: TRBJ2-3
cdr3_aa: CASSSGLQQYF

v_call: TRBV30
cdr3_length: 13
d_call: -
j_call: TRBJ1-4
cdr3_aa: CAWSVQVNEKLFF

v_call: TRBV2
cdr3_length: 15
d_call: -
j_call: -
cdr3_aa: CASSDEGPLSYEQYF

v_call: TRBV19
cdr3_length: 15
d_call: -
j_call: TRBJ1-4
cdr3_aa: CASSDLRPGHEKLFF

v_call: TRBV5-4
cdr3_length: 15
d_call: -
j_call: TRBJ1-6
cdr3_aa: CASSLGQSYNSPLHF

v_call: TRBV5-1
cdr3_length: 14
d_call: TRBD2
j_call: TRBJ2-1
cdr3_aa: CASSRTSGGDEQFF

v_call: TRBV4-1
cdr3_length: 16
d_call: TRBD2
j_call: TRBJ2-7
cdr3_aa: CASSQGTSGLSYEQYF